The clone carrying this T cell receptor beta chain was observed at least ten times. The data originate from a study of T cell repertoires in cytomegalovirus infection. Across the whole study: Both CMV infection and a matching HLA type were indicated by public TCR beta signatures.

The germline CDR1 and CDR2 sequences are MDHEN and SYDVKM. The CDR3 has 16 residues. V dropped 7 bases and J dropped 7 bases, with 23 bases sitting between them. TCRdb re-called the reads through MiXCR, storing one row per CDR3 protein. The repertoire holds around 490,000 distinct CDR3 sequences, with roughly 29% as singletons. This receptor was obtained from a human donor in good health (CMV status not recorded). Some clones in this sample may be carry-over from other donors' samples. The sample consisted of PBMCs. J is TRBJ2-1 and V is TRBV28; tentatively, D is TRBD1 (9 bases). The DNA for the CDR3 is TGTGCCAGCATCCAGACAGGGGGACTAGTTTGGAATGAGCAGTTCTTC. It yields the protein CASIQTGGLVWNEQFF.